These T cell receptor beta chains were read from a single sample in a study of blood T cell repertoires in COVID-19. Produced via immunoSEQ multiplex PCR; TCRdb's table is partial and in-frame only. The sample includes 70,000 or so clones, over 75% of them seen just once. The sequenced material came from peripheral blood. The receptors shown here come from a woman aged 18-29 years with acute or convalescent COVID-19. Both conserved end residues are part of each CDR3. The D gene is left open where the match is weak. Clone size appears in some rows only: once, few, many, or a class for an expanded clone.

cdr3_aa	cdr3_nt	v_call	j_call	d_call	clone_size
CASSYSGQGNTEAFF	TGTGCCAGCAGTTATTCAGGACAGGGGAACACTGAAGCTTTCTTT	TRBV28	TRBJ1-1	TRBD1	NA
CASREPGQGNTGELFF	TGCGCCAGCAGGGAACCGGGACAGGGGAACACCGGGGAGCTGTTTTTT	TRBV5-1	TRBJ2-2	TRBD1	NA
CSASSGLAVIHEQYF	TGCAGTGCTAGTAGCGGACTAGCAGTCATCCACGAGCAGTACTTC	TRBV20-1	TRBJ2-7	TRBD2	NA
CASSPPAPSNEQFF	TGTGCCAGCTCACCACCTGCTCCGAGTAATGAGCAGTTCTTC	TRBV18	TRBJ2-1	NA	once
CASTDGGGTGQPQHF	TGTGCCAGCACCGACGGGGGGGGAACGGGTCAGCCCCAGCATTTT	TRBV6-6	TRBJ1-5	NA	NA
CASSLGQVYGYTF	TGTGCCAGCAGCCTGGGACAGGTCTATGGCTACACCTTC	TRBV12-3/TRBV12-4	TRBJ1-2	TRBD1	NA
CATSREGGNEPQHF	TGTGCCACCAGCAGAGAAGGGGGCAATGAGCCCCAGCATTTT	TRBV15	TRBJ1-5	TRBD1	NA
CASSRDRLGTNEKLFF	TGTGCCAGCTCCCGGGACAGGTTAGGGACTAATGAAAAACTGTTTTTT	TRBV2	TRBJ1-4	TRBD1	NA
CASSLGGLGSYEQYF	TGTGCCAGCAGCTTAGGGGGGCTAGGGTCCTACGAGCAGTACTTC	TRBV7-9	TRBJ2-7	NA	NA
CASSQRGSIAKNIQYF	TGTGCCAGCAGCCAACGCGGGTCTATAGCCAAAAACATTCAGTACTTC	TRBV3-1/TRBV3-2	TRBJ2-4	NA	NA
CASSEGGGDTQYF	TGTGCCAGCAGCGAGGGAGGGGGGGATACGCAGTATTTT	TRBV9	TRBJ2-3	NA	NA
CASSPGAGGGTSYNEQFF	TGCGCCAGCAGCCCGGGGGCCGGGGGGGGAACCTCCTACAATGAGCAGTTCTTC	TRBV4-3	TRBJ2-1	TRBD2	NA
CAWTTGQGDNEQFF	TGTGCCTGGACTACCGGACAGGGTGACAATGAGCAGTTCTTC	TRBV30	TRBJ2-1	TRBD1	NA
CASRRQGATEAFF	TGTGCCAGCAGACGACAGGGAGCCACTGAAGCTTTCTTT	TRBV6-5	TRBJ1-1	TRBD1	few
CASSPGGTEAFF	TGTGCCAGCAGCCCCGGGGGCACTGAAGCTTTCTTT	TRBV7-9	TRBJ1-1	NA	NA
CASSLGDVGSSSGANVLTF	TGTGCCAGCAGCTTAGGTGATGTCGGGTCGTCATCTGGGGCCAACGTCCTGACTTTC	TRBV7-9	TRBJ2-6	NA	NA